A single sample gave rise to the 28 T cell receptor beta chains below, sequenced in a study of blood T cells in healthy people across ages. The authors ran a second PCR of roughly 6 to 11 cycles using a sample-barcoded 5' primer and a J-beta primer mix. TCRdb fed the 5' RACE reads into MiXCR, producing one record per CDR3 protein. The table includes about 1,800,000 distinct CDR3 sequences, about 28% detected once. The material sequenced was blood. Receptors originate from a woman under 40 in good health.

In its sample, this clonotype was seen once. V gene TRBV30 combines with J gene TRBJ1-4; D is perhaps TRBD1 (6 bases). The CDR3 has 13 residues. Germline CDR1 reads GTSNPN; CDR2 reads SVGIG (reference sequence). V gave up 3 bases and J gave up 8 bases, with 13 bases separating them. CDR3 sequence reads: CAWSVGTQEKLFF. The CDR3 coding sequence is TGTGCCTGGAGCGTAGGGACACAGGAAAAACTGTTTTTT.

This chain uses TRBV5-6 with TRBJ2-5; a possible D gene is TRBD2 (6 bases). With 0 bases removed from V and 1 base from J, the gap between germline ends came to 13 bases. The CDR3 contains 16 residues. In germline, CDR1 is SGHDT, CDR2 YYEEEE. CDR3 DNA: TGTGCCAGCAGCTTGGGTAGCGTAGCGGTCCAAGAGACCCAGTACTTC. It encodes CASSLGSVAVQETQYF. Full variable domain (remainder filled in from reference TRBV5-6 and TRBJ2-5): DAGVTQSPTHLIKTRGQQVTLRCSPKSGHDTVSWYQQALGQGPQFIFQYYEEEERQRGNFPDRFSGHQFPNYSSELNVNALLLGDSALYLCASSLGSVAVQETQYFGPGTRLLVL.

This rearrangement joins TRBV6-1 to TRBJ1-2, with a weak D call TRBD1 (6 bases). The CDR3 length is 14 residues. Trimming removed 6 bases at V and 4 bases at J, with 15 bases between. The germline V gene encodes CDR1 MNHNS and CDR2 SASEGT. The CDR3 loop reads CASSVGQPSYGYTF. The CDR3 DNA sequence: TGTGCCAGCAGCGTAGGACAGCCTTCCTATGGCTACACCTTC.

The chain is built from TRBV4-2 and TRBJ1-2; D is ambiguous. CDR1 is LGHNA and CDR2 is YNFKEQ in the germline V gene. The CDR3 spans 17 residues. V lost 1 base and J 7 bases, leaving 22 bases between the germline ends. The CDR3 loop reads CASSQVPGPGGESGYTF. DNA for the CDR3: TGTGCCAGCAGCCAAGTCCCCGGCCCGGGTGGGGAGAGTGGCTACACCTTC.

This clonotype was detected only a few times. The chain has TRBV7-8 and TRBJ1-5; the match to TRBD1 covers 9 bases. Germline CDR1 SGHVS, CDR2 FQNEAQ. Trimming at V came to 5 bases and at J to 6 bases, leaving 5 bases not matched to a gene. The CDR3 has 14 amino acids. The DNA for the CDR3 is TGTGCCAGCAGCGCCCGACAGGGGGGTCAGCCCCAGCATTTT. Its protein product is CASSARQGGQPQHF.

A note on this clonotype: This clone may be a read error of a much larger clone one base away. The rearrangement uses TRBV10-3 and TRBJ2-7; maybe TRBD1 (6 bases). Germline assignment: CDR1 ENHRY and CDR2 SYGVKD. The CDR3 length is 15 residues. The CDR3 sequence: CVISEFRGGSYEQYF. In DNA form, the CDR3 reads TGTGTCATCAGTGAGTTCCGAGGGGGCTCCTACGAGCAGTACTTC.

The table lists this clonotype with a few counts. The chain employs TRBV24-1 and TRBJ2-2; D is undetermined. V was trimmed by 4 bases and J by 2 bases, leaving 10 bases between them. CDR3 size: 15 residues. CDR1 is KGHDR and CDR2 is SFDVKD in the germline V gene. CDR3 DNA: TGTGCCACCAGTGAACGCGACGGAAACACCGGGGAGCTGTTTTTT. It specifies CATSERDGNTGELFF.

The V gene is TRBV29-1, the J gene TRBJ2-2, with D possibly matching TRBD2 (5 bases). V shed 8 bases and J shed 7 bases, with 20 bases lying between them. The germline V gene encodes CDR1 SQVTM and CDR2 ANQGSEA. This CDR3 is built from 14 residues. CDR3 bases: TGCAGCTACCGGGCCAGAGGAAGCGGCGGGGAGCTGTTTTTT. This sequence encodes CSYRARGSGGELFF.

The chain uses TRBV20-1 and TRBJ2-4; maybe TRBD2 (5 bases). V gave up 4 bases and J gave up 2 bases, with 15 bases separating them. The CDR3 extends over 15 amino acids. In germline, CDR1 is DFQATT, CDR2 SNEGSKA (reference sequence). The DNA of the CDR3 is TGCAGTGCTATGAACGAGAGGAGGTCCAAAAACATTCAGTACTTC. Translation gives CSAMNERRSKNIQYF.

The chain carries TRBV20-1 and TRBJ2-7, with 11 bases that match TRBD2. Germline CDR1 DFQATT, CDR2 SNEGSKA (reference sequence). V was clipped by 3 bases and J by 7 bases; unmatched bases: 11. This CDR3 contains 15 residues. CDR3: CSARGIAGGGSEQYF. In DNA, the CDR3 is TGCAGTGCTAGGGGTATAGCGGGAGGGGGGAGTGAGCAGTACTTC.

The chain links TRBV7-3 to TRBJ2-1, with D tentatively TRBD1 (5 bases). The germline V gene has CDR1 SGHTA and CDR2 FQGTGA. This CDR3 has 13 residues. V lost 8 bases and J 7 bases, leaving 15 bases between the germline ends. CDR3 nucleotide sequence: TGTGCCAGCTGCAGGGATCGTGGAAATGAGCAGTTCTTC. Its protein product is CASCRDRGNEQFF.

This chain links TRBV20-1 with TRBJ2-7, with a tentative D call TRBD1 (6 bases). V shed 2 bases and J shed 0 bases, with 11 bases lying between them. Germline V gene data show CDR1 as DFQATT and CDR2 as SNEGSKA (reference sequence). The CDR3 is made up of 14 amino acids. The CDR3 bases are TGCAGTGCTAGACCGCAGGGGATCTCCTACGAGCAGTACTTC. Translation: CSARPQGISYEQYF.

The chain combines TRBV24-1 with TRBJ2-3; TRBD2 aligns across 8 bases. Germline V gene sequence: CDR1 KGHDR, CDR2 SFDVKD. This CDR3 region has 17 residues. V shed 5 bases, J shed 5 bases, and the junction held 14 bases outside the gene matches. CDR3 residues: CATSGKGSSGVVDTQYF. In DNA form, the CDR3 reads TGTGCCACCAGTGGAAAGGGAAGTAGCGGGGTTGTAGATACGCAGTATTTT.

The V gene is TRBV7-8, the J gene TRBJ2-5, with 15 bases lining up with TRBD2. V lost 2 bases to trimming and J lost 5 bases; unmatched junction nucleotides: 3. This CDR3 contains 16 residues. The germline V gene encodes CDR1 SGHVS and CDR2 FQNEAQ. CDR3 sequence: CASSLFGLAGGETQYF. CDR3 nucleotides: TGTGCCAGCAGCTTATTCGGACTAGCGGGAGGGGAGACCCAGTACTTC.

This clonotype showed up just a few times. The rearrangement links TRBV12-3 or TRBV12-4 to TRBJ1-2; TRBD1 aligns across 7 bases. The CDR3 runs 15 residues. The V gene end was trimmed by 7 bases and the J gene end by 3 bases; junction bases not matched to a gene: 11. The CDR3 DNA follows: TGTGCCAGCACCCATCCGGGACAGTGGCACTATGGCTACACCTTC. Its protein is CASTHPGQWHYGYTF.

J is TRBJ2-5 and V is TRBV7-2; 8 nucleotides match TRBD1. Germline-derived CDR1 and CDR2 are SGHTA and FQGNSA. This CDR3 spans 15 amino acids. The ends lost 6 bases at V and 5 bases at J; junction bases unmatched: 11. The CDR3 loop is CASSSRTGWGETQYF. Here the CDR3 DNA reads TGTGCCAGCAGTTCCCGGACAGGGTGGGGGGAGACCCAGTACTTC. The full variable domain, in which reference TRBV7-2 and TRBJ2-5 provide the parts outside the CDR3, is GAGVSQSPSNKVTEKGKDVELRCDPISGHTALYWYRQSLGQGLEFLIYFQGNSAPDKSGLPSDRFSAERTGGSVSTLTIQRTQQEDSAVYLCASSSRTGWGETQYFGPGTRLLVL.

The sample holds a few counts of this clonotype. V gene TRBV5-1 combines with J gene TRBJ2-3, with 9 positions matching TRBD1. The CDR3 runs to 14 residues. J lost 6 bases, V lost 4 bases, and 6 bases had no gene match. CDR1 and CDR2 from the germline V gene are SGHRS and YFSETQ. In DNA, the CDR3 is TGCGCCAGCAGCGGGGACAGGGAGTTGGATACGCAGTATTTT. Translation gives CASSGDRELDTQYF.

This clonotype showed up just a few times. The genes are TRBV7-9 and TRBJ2-7, with unresolved D. V dropped 6 bases and J dropped 7 bases, with 22 bases sitting between them. CDR3 length: 15 residues. Germline CDR1 is SEHNR and CDR2 is FQNEAQ (reference sequence). This chain's CDR3 is CASSPDTTNYVEQYF. The CDR3, as DNA: TGTGCCAGCAGTCCGGATACTACCAATTACGTAGAGCAGTACTTC.

The sample holds a few counts of this clonotype. This CDR3 is CASSRSGRARNEQFF. The CDR3 DNA reads as TGTGCCAGCAGCCGTAGCGGGAGGGCCCGCAATGAGCAGTTCTTC. The chain combines TRBV6-5 with TRBJ2-1, with 11 bases that match TRBD2. The length of the CDR3 is 15 residues. Germline CDR1 is MNHEY and CDR2 is SVGAGI. Trimming removed 6 bases from V and 6 bases from J; junction bases left unmatched: 7.

A note on this clonotype: Since a much larger clone is just one base distant, this may be a read error. The chain employs TRBV7-6 and TRBJ2-5, with 9 bases lining up with TRBD1. The CDR3 is 14 amino acids. V shed 4 bases and J 5 bases; nucleotides not matched to a gene: 5. The germline V gene has CDR1 SGHVS and CDR2 FNYEAQ. CDR3 sequence reads: CASSWGGTGETQYF. CDR3 bases: TGTGCCAGCAGCTGGGGCGGGACAGGGGAGACCCAGTACTTC.

The rearrangement uses TRBV9 and TRBJ1-5, with D possibly matching TRBD1 (6 bases). The V end was cut by 5 bases, the J end by 2 bases, with 14 bases between. Germline V CDR1 and CDR2: SGDLS, YYNGEE. The CDR3 length is 15 residues. CDR3 sequence reads: CASSGTGYGNQPQHF. The CDR3 region has the DNA TGTGCCAGCAGTGGTACAGGGTATGGCAATCAGCCCCAGCATTTT.

The chain has TRBV2 and TRBJ2-1; the D gene could be TRBD1 or TRBD2 (5 bases each). This CDR3 comprises 14 residues. The germline CDR1 and CDR2 sequences are SNHLY and FYNNEI. Trimming left V 2 bases short and J 6 bases short, with 11 bases between. Written as DNA, the CDR3 is TGTGCCAGCAGTGAAAGGGACCCAGGCAATGAGCAGTTCTTC. Translation: CASSERDPGNEQFF. Full variable domain (remainder filled in from reference TRBV2 and TRBJ2-1): EPEVTQTPSHQVTQMGQEVILRCVPISNHLYFYWYRQILGQKVEFLVSFYNNEISEKSEIFDDQFSVERPDGSNFTLKIRSTKLEDSAMYFCASSERDPGNEQFFGPGTRLTVL.

This chain joins TRBV19 and TRBJ1-2, with D perhaps matching TRBD1 (5 bases). Germline CDR1 LNHDA, CDR2 SQIVND (reference sequence). V was cut by 7 bases and J by 4 bases, with 7 bases left in between. The CDR3 spans 11 residues. Here the CDR3 reads CASMTAYGYTF. Here the CDR3 DNA reads TGTGCCAGTATGACAGCCTATGGCTACACCTTC.

In its sample, this clonotype was seen many times. The chain employs TRBV9 and TRBJ2-7, with D perhaps assigned TRBD1 or TRBD2 (6 bases each). Per germline, CDR1 SGDLS and CDR2 YYNGEE. The CDR3 runs 14 residues. The V end was cut by 0 bases, the J end by 6 bases, with 13 bases between. The CDR3 bases are TGTGCCAGCAGCGTAGAGTGGGGGGCGATCGAGCAGTACTTC. The encoded protein is CASSVEWGAIEQYF.

Turning to this clonotype: At one of its ends the junction is not consistent with the germline gene, which may arise from a read error. The genes are TRBV5-1 and TRBJ2-7; D remains ambiguous. The CDR3 length is 13 residues. Germline V gene sequence: CDR1 SGHRS, CDR2 YFSETQ. The CDR3 loop reads CASSLTTRYGQYF. The CDR3 DNA reads as TGCGCCAGCAGCTTAACTACCCGCTACGGGCAGTACTTC.

V and J are TRBV29-1 and TRBJ1-2; 7 positions match TRBD1. Germline V CDR1 and CDR2: SQVTM, ANQGSEA. The CDR3 contains 12 residues. The J segment lost 6 bases and the V segment lost 5 bases, leaving 6 bases of the junction unmatched. CDR3 loop: CSVSDRANGYTF. The CDR3 DNA reads TGCAGCGTTTCCGACAGGGCCAATGGCTACACCTTC.

The chain has TRBV10-3 and TRBJ1-1, with a weak D call TRBD1 (5 bases). Germline CDR1 and CDR2: ENHRY and SYGVKD. With 10 bases removed from V and 8 bases from J, the gap between germline ends came to 26 bases. This CDR3 spans 15 amino acids. CDR3 nucleotide sequence: TGTGCCAGCGGTCGGCTGGGGCAGGGAGGATCAGAAGCTTTCTTT. Its translation is CASGRLGQGGSEAFF.

This clonotype was counted between two and nine times. The gene calls are TRBV29-1 and TRBJ2-3, with 10 bases aligning to TRBD2. The CDR3 length is 15 residues. The J segment lost 0 bases and the V segment lost 7 bases, leaving 7 bases of the junction unmatched. Germline loops: CDR1 SQVTM, CDR2 ANQGSEA. CDR3 sequence reads: CSATGLATSTDTQYF. The CDR3 bases are TGCAGCGCTACGGGACTAGCGACTAGCACAGATACGCAGTATTTT.